The rows below give T cell receptor beta chains drawn from one sample of a study of radiotherapy plus CTLA-4 blockade in lung cancer. The protocol was immunoSEQ multiplex PCR, while the TCRdb copy is restricted to in-frame clones and leaves out a portion. The sample lists tens of thousands of clones; roughly four fifths were seen once. The sample consisted of peripheral blood, taken from a patient treated with radiotherapy plus ipilimumab. All receptors come from a human donor with non-small cell lung cancer who had stable disease on radiotherapy plus ipilimumab. Both conserved end residues are part of each CDR3. A D gene is named only where the DNA matches it firmly. Expanded clones get a size class; other rows say once, few or many, or leave the size out.

>TRBV14|NA|TRBJ1-3|NA
CASSQAIGNTIYF
TGTGCCAGCAGCCAAGCTATCGGAAACACCATATATTTT
>TRBV28|NA|TRBJ1-6|TRBD1
CASGQGNSALHF
TGTGCCAGCGGACAGGGTAATTCAGCCCTCCACTTT
>TRBV7-8|NA|TRBJ2-1|TRBD2
CASSLFAGGPIEQFF
TGTGCCAGCAGCTTGTTTGCGGGAGGGCCCATTGAGCAGTTCTTC
>TRBV7-3|NA|TRBJ1-1|NA
CASSLRGTSTNEAFF
TGTGCCAGCAGCCTTAGAGGTACTTCAACAAATGAAGCTTTCTTT
>TRBV28|few|TRBJ1-5|TRBD1
CASSGDRGQPQHF
TGTGCCAGCAGTGGGGACAGGGGTCAGCCCCAGCATTTT
>TRBV23-1|NA|TRBJ1-2|NA
CASSGPANYGYTF
TGCGCCAGCAGTGGCCCCGCTAACTATGGCTACACCTTC
>TRBV5-1|NA|TRBJ1-1|TRBD1
CASSLGTGGSNTEAFF
TGCGCCAGCAGCTTGGGGACAGGGGGCTCGAACACTGAAGCTTTCTTT
>TRBV7-2|NA|TRBJ2-3|NA
CASSLYRPRGGDTQYF
TGTGCCAGCAGTTTATACCGCCCAAGGGGGGGAGATACGCAGTATTTT
>TRBV27|NA|TRBJ1-6|NA
CASSFSSYNSPLHF
TGTGCCAGCAGTTTCAGCTCCTATAATTCACCCCTCCACTTT
>TRBV30|NA|TRBJ2-5|TRBD2
CALAGGETQYF
TGTGCTCTAGCGGGGGGAGAGACCCAGTACTTC
>TRBV7-9|NA|TRBJ2-7|TRBD1
CASSSGTGTYEQYF
TGTGCCAGCAGCTCCGGGACAGGGACCTACGAGCAGTACTTC
>TRBV6-1|NA|TRBJ2-1|NA
CASRHLDGYNEQFF
TGTGCCAGCAGACACTTGGACGGGTACAATGAGCAGTTCTTC
>TRBV18|NA|TRBJ1-6|NA
CASSPLPDNSPLHF
TGTGCCAGCTCACCCCTCCCAGATAATTCACCCCTCCACTTT
>TRBV28|NA|TRBJ2-7|TRBD1
CASSLSDRGIYEQYF
TGTGCCAGCAGTTTATCCGACAGGGGAATCTACGAGCAGTACTTC
>TRBV2|NA|TRBJ2-2|NA
CASGQGANTGELFF
TGTGCCAGCGGCCAGGGCGCGAACACCGGGGAGCTGTTTTTT
>TRBV11-2|NA|TRBJ2-3|NA
CASSLSRSTDTQYF
TGTGCCAGCAGCTTATCTCGGAGCACAGATACGCAGTATTTT
>TRBV21-1|NA|TRBJ1-2|NA
CASSKVGVSGYTF
TGTGCCAGCAGCAAAGTCGGGGTTAGCGGCTACACCTTC
>TRBV10-1|NA|TRBJ2-1|NA
CASSERGSSYNEQFF
TGCGCCAGCAGTGAGCGGGGCAGCTCCTACAATGAGCAGTTCTTC